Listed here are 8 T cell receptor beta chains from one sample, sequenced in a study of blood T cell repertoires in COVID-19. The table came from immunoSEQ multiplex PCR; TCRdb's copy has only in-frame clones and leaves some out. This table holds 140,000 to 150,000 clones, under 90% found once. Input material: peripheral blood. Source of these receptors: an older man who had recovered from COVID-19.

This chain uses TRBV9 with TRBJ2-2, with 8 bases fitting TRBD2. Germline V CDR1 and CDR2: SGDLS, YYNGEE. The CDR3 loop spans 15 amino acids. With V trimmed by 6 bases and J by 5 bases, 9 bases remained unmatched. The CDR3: CASTPGGALTGELFF. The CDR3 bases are TGTGCCAGCACCCCGGGGGGGGCGCTGACCGGGGAGCTGTTTTTT. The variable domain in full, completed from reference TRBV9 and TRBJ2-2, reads DSGVTQTPKHLITATGQRVTLRCSPRSGDLSVYWYQQSLDQGLQFLIQYYNGEERAKGNILERFSAQQFPDLHSELNLSSLELGDSALYFCASTPGGALTGELFFGEGSRLTVL.

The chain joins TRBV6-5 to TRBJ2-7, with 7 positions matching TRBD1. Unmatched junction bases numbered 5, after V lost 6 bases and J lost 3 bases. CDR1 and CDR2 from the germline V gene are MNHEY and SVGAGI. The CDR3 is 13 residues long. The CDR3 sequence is CASRTQGLYEQYF. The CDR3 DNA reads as TGTGCCAGCAGGACACAGGGGCTCTACGAGCAGTACTTC.

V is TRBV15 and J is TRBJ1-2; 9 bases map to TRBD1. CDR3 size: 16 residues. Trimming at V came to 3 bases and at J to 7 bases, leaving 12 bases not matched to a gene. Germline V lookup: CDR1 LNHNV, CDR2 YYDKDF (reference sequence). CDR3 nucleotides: TGTGCCACCAGCAGGGACAGGGGCATCGGGGGGTTTGGCTACACCTTC. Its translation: CATSRDRGIGGFGYTF.

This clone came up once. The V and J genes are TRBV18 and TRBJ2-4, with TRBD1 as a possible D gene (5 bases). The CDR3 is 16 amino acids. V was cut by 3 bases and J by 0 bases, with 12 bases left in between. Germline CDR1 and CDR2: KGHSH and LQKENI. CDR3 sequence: CASSPAGLLAKNIQYF. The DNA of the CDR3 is TGTGCCAGCTCACCGGCAGGGCTACTAGCCAAAAACATTCAGTACTTC.

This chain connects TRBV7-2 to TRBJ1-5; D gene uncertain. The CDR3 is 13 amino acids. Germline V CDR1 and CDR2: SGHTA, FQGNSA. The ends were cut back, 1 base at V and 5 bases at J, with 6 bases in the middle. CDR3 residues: CASSLDSYQPQHF. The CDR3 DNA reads TGTGCCAGCAGCTTAGATAGTTATCAGCCCCAGCATTTT.

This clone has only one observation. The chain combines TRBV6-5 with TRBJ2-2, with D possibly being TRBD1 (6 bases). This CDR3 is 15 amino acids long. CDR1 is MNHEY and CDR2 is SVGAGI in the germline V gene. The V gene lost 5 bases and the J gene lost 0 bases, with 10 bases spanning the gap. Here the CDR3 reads CASSLWTANTGELFF. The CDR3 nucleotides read TGTGCCAGCAGTCTCTGGACAGCGAACACCGGGGAGCTGTTTTTT.

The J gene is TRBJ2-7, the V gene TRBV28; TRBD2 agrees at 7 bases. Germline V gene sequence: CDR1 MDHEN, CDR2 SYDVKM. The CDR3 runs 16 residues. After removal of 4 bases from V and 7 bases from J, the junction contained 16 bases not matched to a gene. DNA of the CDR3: TGTGCCAGCAGTTACTCTCGGGGCGGGAGTAGCGGAGAGCAGTACTTC. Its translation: CASSYSRGGSSGEQYF.

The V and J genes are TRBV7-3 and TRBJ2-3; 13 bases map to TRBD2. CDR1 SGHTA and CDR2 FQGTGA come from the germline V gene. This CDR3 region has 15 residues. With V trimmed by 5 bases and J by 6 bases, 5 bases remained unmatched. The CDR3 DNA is TGTGCCAGCAGCCAGGGACTAGCGGGGTGGGATACGCAGTATTTT. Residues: CASSQGLAGWDTQYF.